This TCR beta chain derives from a study of blood T cell repertoires in COVID-19. Overall study context: COVID-19 samples collected from the United States, Italy and Spain covered acute and convalescent phases. The cDNA or gDNA used as material had been derived from T cells, B-cell-depleted T cells, or PBMCs.

Trimming removed 4 bases from V and 5 bases from J; junction bases left unmatched: 7. The CDR3 totals 16 residues. The V gene's germline CDR1 is SNHLY and CDR2 FYNNEI. Original processing notes: Reference gene primer amplification gave estimated nucleated cell counts. Generated by immunoSEQ multiplex PCR, the TCRdb table keeps only in-frame clones and is missing some. That table furnishes V, J and clone size, whereas the DNA furnished D and trimming. The data show some 220,000 clones, approximately 80% seen once. The V and J genes are TRBV2 and TRBJ2-3, with 12 nucleotides matching TRBD2. Sequencing was carried out using peripheral blood. This clonotype was obtained from a woman over 75 with active or convalescent COVID-19. CDR3 in amino acids: CASSGLAGGPGDTQYF. CDR3 sequence (DNA): TGTGCCAGCAGTGGTCTAGCGGGGGGGCCCGGAGATACGCAGTATTTT.